This T cell receptor beta chain was recovered during a study of beta chain features in type 1 diabetes. Expressed TCRB transcripts were sequenced because the isolated RNA had all been reverse transcribed beforehand. Assay: immunoSEQ multiplex PCR; the TCRdb copy retains only in-frame clones and omits some. The sample lists fewer than 250,000 clones, less than 15% seen once, with 0.025% to 0.03% in the top ten. In this sample, this clone turned up a few times. The antigen is unknown. The junction had 5 bases not matched to a gene; V was cut back by 5 bases and J by 4 bases. CDR1 and CDR2 (germline): SGHAT, FQNNGV. The CDR3 contains 14 residues. Study observations and caveats: Any role of HLA type in TCRB rearrangement remained unresolved here. Shorter TCRB CDR3s, moderately but significantly so, were found in Type 1 diabetes patients in all four CD4+ subsets.

Sequenced input: naive CD4+ T cells from blood. This clonotype originated in a woman aged 35 to 49 in good health. The J gene is TRBJ1-2, the V gene TRBV11-2; 9 bases fit TRBD1. The CDR3 DNA reads TGTGCCAGCAGCCCAACAGGGGGCGGCTATGGCTACACCTTC. Translation gives CASSPTGGGYGYTF.